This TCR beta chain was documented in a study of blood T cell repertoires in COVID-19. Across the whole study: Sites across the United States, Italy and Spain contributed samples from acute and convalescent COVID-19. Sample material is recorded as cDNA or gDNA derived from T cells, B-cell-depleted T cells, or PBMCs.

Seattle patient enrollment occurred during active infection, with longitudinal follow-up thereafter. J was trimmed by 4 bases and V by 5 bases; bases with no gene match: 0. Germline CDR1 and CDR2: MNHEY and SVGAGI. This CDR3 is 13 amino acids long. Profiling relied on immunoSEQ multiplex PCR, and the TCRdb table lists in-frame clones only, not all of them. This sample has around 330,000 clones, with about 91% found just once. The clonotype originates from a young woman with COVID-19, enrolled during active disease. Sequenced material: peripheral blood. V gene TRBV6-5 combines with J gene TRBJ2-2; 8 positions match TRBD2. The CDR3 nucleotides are TGTGCCAGCAGTCGGGGGGGCACCGGGGAGCTGTTTTTT. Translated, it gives CASSRGGTGELFF.